This TCR beta chain originates from a study of molecular identifiers for immune sequencing clone quantification. Each CDR3 protein is one row after TCRdb ran MiXCR on the PCR reads. The repertoire holds 35,000 or so distinct CDR3 sequences, with 18% as singletons. This clonotype has a count of ten or more. The germline V gene encodes CDR1 LNHDA and CDR2 SQIVND (reference sequence). With 2 bases removed from V and 0 bases from J, the gap between germline ends came to 8 bases. This CDR3 is built from 15 residues. The specimen was naive CD8+ T cells from blood, with Jurkat cell RNA spiked in. Subset indicated: FACS-sorted CD8+CD4-CCR7+CD45RA+ naive T cells. This rearrangement joins TRBV19 to TRBJ2-1, with D hard to call. The source of this sequence is a human donor in good health. Some libraries in this study had Jurkat cell RNA spiked in. As DNA, the CDR3 is TGTGCCAGTAGTATATTGGTTAGCTCCTACAATGAGCAGTTCTTC. Its translation: CASSILVSSYNEQFF.